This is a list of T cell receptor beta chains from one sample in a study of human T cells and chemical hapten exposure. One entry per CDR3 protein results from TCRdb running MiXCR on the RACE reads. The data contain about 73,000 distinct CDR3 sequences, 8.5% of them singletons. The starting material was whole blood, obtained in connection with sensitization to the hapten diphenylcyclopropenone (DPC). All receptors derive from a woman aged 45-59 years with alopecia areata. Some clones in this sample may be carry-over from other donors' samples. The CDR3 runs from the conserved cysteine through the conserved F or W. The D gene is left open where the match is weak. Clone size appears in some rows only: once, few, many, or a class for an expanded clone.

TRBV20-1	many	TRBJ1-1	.	CIPFMVTEAFF	TGCATCCCCTTCATGGTCACTGAAGCTTTCTTT
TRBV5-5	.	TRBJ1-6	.	CASSLEGFLNSPLHF	TGTGCCAGCAGCTTGGAGGGATTTCTCAATTCACCCCTCCACTTT
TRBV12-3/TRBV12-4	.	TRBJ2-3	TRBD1	CASSLGQGGTDTQYF	TGTGCCAGCAGTCTCGGACAGGGAGGCACAGATACGCAGTATTTT
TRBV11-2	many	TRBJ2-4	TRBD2	CASSVLGGGRAGNIQYF	TGTGCCAGCAGCGTGCTTGGGGGCGGGAGGGCCGGAAACATTCAGTACTTC
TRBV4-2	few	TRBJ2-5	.	CASSQGIQETQYF	TGTGCCAGCAGCCAAGGGATTCAAGAGACCCAGTACTTC
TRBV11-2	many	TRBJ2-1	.	CASFVSNEQFF	TGTGCCAGTTTTGTCTCTAATGAGCAGTTCTTC
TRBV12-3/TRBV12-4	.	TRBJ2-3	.	CASKTLGGPTDTQYF	TGTGCCAGCAAGACTTTGGGGGGGCCCACAGATACGCAGTATTTT
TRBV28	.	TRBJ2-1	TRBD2	CASGLAGLSHNEQFF	TGTGCCAGCGGGTTAGCGGGGCTTTCCCACAATGAGCAGTTCTTC
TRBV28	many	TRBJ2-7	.	CASRVELGSHEQYF	TGTGCCAGCAGAGTGGAGTTGGGGTCCCACGAGCAGTACTTC
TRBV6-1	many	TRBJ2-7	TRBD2	CASSGLSGAGEQYF	TGTGCCAGCAGTGGTCTTAGCGGGGCGGGGGAGCAGTACTTC
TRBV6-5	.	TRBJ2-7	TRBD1	CAGSARDRVYEQYF	TGTGCCGGCAGTGCCCGGGACAGGGTCTACGAGCAGTACTTC
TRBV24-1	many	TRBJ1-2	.	CATSGPRTREGYGYTF	TGTGCCACCAGTGGCCCGAGGACAAGGGAGGGATATGGCTACACCTTC
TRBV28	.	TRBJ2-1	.	CASSTGPPEQFF	TGTGCCAGCAGTACCGGGCCCCCGGAGCAGTTCTTC
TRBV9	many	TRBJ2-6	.	CASSVLISGANVLTF	TGTGCCAGCAGCGTCCTGATCTCTGGGGCCAACGTCCTGACTTTC
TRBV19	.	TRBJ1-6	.	CATPLRISWKWQSPLHF	TGTGCCACCCCCCTCCGGATCTCTTGGAAATGGCAGTCACCCCTCCACTTT
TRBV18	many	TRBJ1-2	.	CASSPTPDVPGYTF	TGTGCCAGCTCACCAACACCCGATGTACCTGGCTACACCTTC
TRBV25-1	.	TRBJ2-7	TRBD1	CASSEFSAASGQASEQYF	TGTGCCAGCAGTGAATTCTCTGCCGCCTCAGGACAGGCGAGCGAGCAGTACTTC
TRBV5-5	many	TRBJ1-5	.	CASSLVAGRGKSNQPQHF	TGTGCCAGCAGCTTGGTGGCCGGGAGGGGGAAAAGCAATCAGCCCCAGCATTTT
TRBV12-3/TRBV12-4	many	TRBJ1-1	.	CASSPGRGTEAFF	TGTGCCAGCAGTCCGGGCAGGGGCACTGAAGCTTTCTTT
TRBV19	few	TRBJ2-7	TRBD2	CASSPLWGGEQYF	TGTGCCAGTAGCCCCCTTTGGGGGGGCGAGCAGTACTTC
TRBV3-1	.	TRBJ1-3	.	CASSQEKGDSGNTIYF	TGTGCCAGCAGCCAAGAGAAGGGCGACTCTGGAAACACCATATATTTT
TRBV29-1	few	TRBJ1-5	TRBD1	CSVEAVTGDRNQPQHF	TGCAGCGTTGAAGCGGTAACAGGGGATCGCAATCAGCCCCAGCATTTT
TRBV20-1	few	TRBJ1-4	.	CAGELHEKLFF	TGCGCAGGTGAACTTCACGAAAAACTGTTTTTT
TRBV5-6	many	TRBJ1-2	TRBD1	CASSKQGINYGYTF	TGTGCCAGCAGCAAACAGGGGATCAACTATGGCTACACCTTC
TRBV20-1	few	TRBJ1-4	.	CSARDPGQAGEKLFF	TGCAGTGCTAGAGATCCGGGGCAGGCAGGAGAAAAACTGTTTTTT
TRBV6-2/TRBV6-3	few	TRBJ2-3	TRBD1	CASSSGGQGFTDTQYF	TGTGCCAGCAGTTCTGGGGGACAGGGCTTCACAGATACGCAGTATTTT
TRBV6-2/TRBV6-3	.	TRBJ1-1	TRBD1	CASRLGQVGTEAFF	TGTGCCAGCAGGCTGGGACAGGTAGGCACTGAAGCTTTCTTT
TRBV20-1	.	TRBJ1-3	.	CSARVTGEPFSGNTIYF	TGCAGTGCTAGAGTAACAGGCGAACCCTTCTCTGGAAACACCATATATTTT
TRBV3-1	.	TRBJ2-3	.	CASSRGEPIPQTDTQYF	TGTGCCAGCAGCCGGGGGGAGCCAATCCCCCAGACAGATACGCAGTATTTT
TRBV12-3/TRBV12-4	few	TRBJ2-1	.	CASSPTGINEQFF	TGTGCCAGCAGCCCCACAGGAATCAATGAGCAGTTCTTC
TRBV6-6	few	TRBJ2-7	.	CASSYGHEQYF	TGTGCCAGCAGTTACGGCCATGAGCAGTACTTC
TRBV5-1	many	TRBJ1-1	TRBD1	CASSLGRQGAEAFF	TGCGCCAGCAGCCTGGGGAGACAGGGGGCTGAAGCTTTCTTT
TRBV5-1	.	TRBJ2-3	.	CASSLEGGPTDTQYF	TGCGCCAGCAGCTTGGAAGGGGGGCCCACAGATACGCAGTATTTT
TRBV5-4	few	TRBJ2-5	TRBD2	CASSLGLAQETQYF	TGTGCCAGCAGCTTGGGACTAGCGCAAGAGACCCAGTACTTC
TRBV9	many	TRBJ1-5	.	CASSAGSNQPQHF	TGTGCCAGCAGCGCCGGTAGCAATCAGCCCCAGCATTTT
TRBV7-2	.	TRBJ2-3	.	CASSLASGTTDTQYF	TGTGCCAGCAGCTTAGCTAGCGGAACCACAGATACGCAGTATTTT
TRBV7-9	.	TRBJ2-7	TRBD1	CASSFAVRDRGHEQYF	TGTGCCAGCAGCTTCGCCGTCCGGGACAGGGGGCACGAGCAGTACTTC
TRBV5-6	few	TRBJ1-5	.	CASSARDSNQPQHF	TGTGCCAGCAGCGCCCGGGACAGCAATCAGCCCCAGCATTTT
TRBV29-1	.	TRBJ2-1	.	CSVASRGPYNEQFF	TGCAGCGTTGCCTCGAGAGGACCCTACAATGAGCAGTTCTTC
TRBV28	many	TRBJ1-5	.	CASSPILTGRNQPQHF	TGTGCCAGCAGTCCGATTCTGACAGGACGGAATCAGCCCCAGCATTTT
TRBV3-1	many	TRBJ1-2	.	CASSFLHDGYTF	TGTGCCAGCAGCTTCCTACATGACGGCTACACCTTC